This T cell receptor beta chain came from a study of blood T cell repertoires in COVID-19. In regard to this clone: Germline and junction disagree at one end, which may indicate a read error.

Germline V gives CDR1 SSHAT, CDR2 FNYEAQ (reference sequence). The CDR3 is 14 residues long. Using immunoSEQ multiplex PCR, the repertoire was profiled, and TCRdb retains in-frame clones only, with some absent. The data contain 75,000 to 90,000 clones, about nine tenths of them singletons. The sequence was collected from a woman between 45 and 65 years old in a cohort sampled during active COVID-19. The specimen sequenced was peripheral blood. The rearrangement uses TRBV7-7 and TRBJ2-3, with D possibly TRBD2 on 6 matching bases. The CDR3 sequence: CASSSGLSTDTQYF. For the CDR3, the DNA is TGTGCTAGCAGCTCGGGACTTAGCACAGATACGCAGTATTTT.